This T cell receptor beta chain is drawn from a study of lymphopenia after photon versus proton radiotherapy. Produced via immunoSEQ multiplex PCR; TCRdb's table is partial and in-frame only. This sample carries roughly 6,500 clones, about nine tenths of them seen once, and the ten largest clones take around 10%. Germline CDR1 and CDR2: SGHTA and FQGNSA. With V trimmed by 0 bases and J by 5 bases, 7 bases remained unmatched. This CDR3 is built from 17 residues. J is TRBJ2-3 and V is TRBV7-2, with 11 bases fitting TRBD2. The input for sequencing was peripheral blood, taken from a patient treated with photon-based radiotherapy. The TCR comes from a man aged 55-75 years with cholangiocarcinoma. The CDR3 here is CASSLASTSGGIDTQYF. The CDR3 nucleotides are TGTGCCAGCAGCTTAGCTTCAACTAGCGGGGGCATAGATACGCAGTATTTT.